These 29 T cell receptor beta chains were sequenced from one sample in a study of PD-1 blockade in classical Hodgkin lymphoma. Generated by immunoSEQ multiplex PCR, the TCRdb table keeps only in-frame clones and is missing some. The sample consists of 90,000 to 100,000 clones, 80% to 90% of them appearing once. Patients all relapsed after autologous stem cell transplantation, and there was variation in brentuximab vedotin exposure. Sequenced material: peripheral blood mononuclear cells (PBMCs), taken before the second cycle of nivolumab. The receptors come from a human donor with classical Hodgkin lymphoma.

The chain couples TRBV5-1 to TRBJ2-3; weak D call: TRBD2 (6 bases). The germline V gene encodes CDR1 SGHRS and CDR2 YFSETQ. The CDR3 is made up of 16 amino acids. Trimming took off 0 bases at V and 5 bases at J, with 16 bases between the two ends. The DNA of the CDR3 is TGCGCCAGCAGCTTGGAAGTTAGCGGTCTTGGAGATACGCAGTATTTT. Protein: CASSLEVSGLGDTQYF.

V is TRBV7-9 and J is TRBJ1-5, with D possibly TRBD1 on 5 matching bases. The CDR3 runs to 15 residues. Between the trimmed V and J ends, which lost 4 bases and 2 bases, there was a span of 12 bases. Germline V gene data show CDR1 as SEHNR and CDR2 as FQNEAQ (reference sequence). The CDR3 DNA sequence: TGTGCCAGCAGCTCGGACATTTCAGGCAATCAGCCCCAGCATTTT. Its translation is CASSSDISGNQPQHF.

The chain couples TRBV4-1 to TRBJ2-7, with TRBD1 matching 9 bases. J was trimmed by 4 bases and V by 1 base; bases with no gene match: 8. The CDR3 spans 16 residues. CDR1 and CDR2 from the germline V gene are MGHRA and YSYEKL. The CDR3 protein is CASSQGPGQGRYEQYF. In DNA form, the CDR3 reads TGCGCCAGCAGCCAAGGACCGGGACAGGGACGGTACGAGCAGTACTTC.

The chain employs TRBV5-1 and TRBJ2-2; no firm D call. Germline lookup yields CDR1 SGHRS and CDR2 YFSETQ. Trimming removed 0 bases from V and 5 bases from J, with 8 bases in between. The CDR3 consists of 14 residues. The CDR3 here is CASSLALNTGELFF. For the CDR3, the DNA is TGCGCCAGCAGCTTGGCCTTAAATACCGGGGAGCTGTTTTTT.

The rearrangement joins TRBV29-1 to TRBJ2-3, with D unclear. The CDR3 consists of 12 residues. V lost 3 bases and J lost 4, with 8 bases in between. In germline, CDR1 is SQVTM, CDR2 ANQGSEA. The CDR3 protein is CSVDIVPDTQYF. In DNA, the CDR3 is TGCAGCGTTGACATCGTTCCAGATACGCAGTATTTT.

V gene TRBV19 combines with J gene TRBJ1-5; D unclear. The germline V gene has CDR1 LNHDA and CDR2 SQIVND (reference sequence). V lost 0 bases and J lost 0, with 12 bases in between. The CDR3 loop spans 17 amino acids. CDR3 sequence (DNA): TGTGCCAGTAGTATAGAAGACACCTACTATAGCAATCAGCCCCAGCATTTT. It is translated as CASSIEDTYYSNQPQHF.

The chain joins TRBV7-8 to TRBJ2-1, with D unclear. Germline V gene data show CDR1 as SGHVS and CDR2 as FQNEAQ. The CDR3 has 16 residues. The V gene lost 1 base and the J gene lost 9 bases, with 19 bases spanning the gap. DNA for the CDR3: TGTGCCAGCAGCTTAGTAAGGTCCCAACTTACAAGTGAGCAGTTCTTC. This codes for CASSLVRSQLTSEQFF.

In its sample, this clone was seen once. This chain connects TRBV5-1 to TRBJ2-3; 9 bases match TRBD1. The V gene's germline CDR1 is SGHRS and CDR2 YFSETQ. There are 15 residues in the CDR3. With V trimmed by 4 bases and J by 3 bases, 6 bases remained unmatched. The CDR3 protein is CASSGTGRWTDTQYF. In nucleotides, the CDR3 is TGCGCCAGCAGCGGGACAGGGCGGTGGACAGATACGCAGTATTTT.

V and J are TRBV7-3 and TRBJ2-5, with a weak D call TRBD1 (7 bases). The V end lost 5 bases, the J end lost 1 base, and 14 bases lay between the germline ends. In germline, CDR1 is SGHTA, CDR2 FQGTGA. The CDR3 runs 15 residues. For the CDR3, the DNA is TGTGCCAGCAGCCTCACAGGGGACTTCCAAGAGACCCAGTACTTC. It encodes CASSLTGDFQETQYF.

Concerning this clone: The same CDR3 is also encoded by other DNA sequences in this sample. The genes are TRBV7-9 and TRBJ2-5, with D unclear. The V gene's germline CDR1 is SEHNR and CDR2 FQNEAQ (reference sequence). The CDR3 sequence is 14 residues long. The V and J ends lost 1 base and 2 bases respectively, with 8 bases between them. CDR3 protein: CASSLVGLQETQYF. For the CDR3, the DNA is TGTGCCAGCAGCTTAGTAGGCCTACAAGAGACCCAGTACTTC.

V gene TRBV29-1 combines with J gene TRBJ2-2; 12 nucleotides align to TRBD2. V lost 6 bases and J lost 8; bases outside the gene matches: 4. Germline loops: CDR1 SQVTM, CDR2 ANQGSEA. This CDR3 has 13 amino acids. The CDR3 region is CSVGLAGSGELFF. The CDR3 DNA is TGCAGCGTAGGACTAGCGGGATCTGGGGAGCTGTTTTTT.

This sequence joins TRBV14 and TRBJ1-2; unclear D gene. Germline assignment: CDR1 SGHDN and CDR2 FVKESK. This CDR3 has 14 residues. Trimming took off 0 bases at V and 6 bases at J, with 11 bases between the two ends. CDR3: CASSQDFNRDGYTF. CDR3 nucleotide sequence: TGTGCCAGCAGCCAAGATTTCAACCGGGATGGCTACACCTTC.

The chain employs TRBV5-1 and TRBJ2-3; maybe TRBD1 (5 bases). Germline assignment: CDR1 SGHRS and CDR2 YFSETQ. This CDR3 has 13 amino acids. The V end was cut by 4 bases, the J end by 0 bases, with 6 bases between. The CDR3 nucleotides read TGCGCCAGCAGCGGGGCTAGCACAGATACGCAGTATTTT. Translating gives CASSGASTDTQYF.

The rearrangement joins TRBV21-1 to TRBJ1-4. TRBV21-1 is a pseudogene. CDR3 length: 16 residues. CDR3: CASSSPSPATNEKLFF. In DNA form, the CDR3 reads TGTGCCAGCAGCTCCCCGTCCCCCGCCACTAATGAAAAACTGTTTTTT.

J is TRBJ2-1 and V is TRBV19, with a possible D match to TRBD1 (6 bases). The V gene's germline CDR1 is LNHDA and CDR2 SQIVND (reference sequence). Trimming cost V 4 bases and J 0 bases, with 19 bases left between them. This CDR3 has 18 amino acids. The CDR3 DNA reads as TGTGCCAGTAGTAGCGGAACAGGGATAGGGTCCTCCTACAATGAGCAGTTCTTC. Translating gives CASSSGTGIGSSYNEQFF.

This rearrangement joins TRBV28 to TRBJ2-2, with 8 bases matching TRBD1. With 3 bases clipped from V and 4 bases from J, the junction kept 4 bases outside the gene matches. Germline V CDR1 and CDR2: MDHEN, SYDVKM. CDR3 length equals 15 residues. For the CDR3, the DNA is TGTGCCAGCAGTTTGGGACAGGTGGGCACCGGGGAGCTGTTTTTT. Protein: CASSLGQVGTGELFF.

V usage is TRBV6-4 and J usage is TRBJ2-2; D is unresolved. The germline V gene encodes CDR1 MRHNA and CDR2 SNTAGT. The CDR3 extends over 14 amino acids. Between the trimmed V and J ends, which lost 2 bases and 2 bases, there was a span of 6 bases. The CDR3 loop is CASSDRPNTGELFF. The CDR3 region has the DNA TGTGCCAGCAGTGACAGACCAAACACCGGGGAGCTGTTTTTT.

The rearrangement joins TRBV10-2 to TRBJ2-3; D is tentatively TRBD1 or TRBD2 (5 bases each). There are 17 residues in the CDR3. Germline CDR1 reads WSHSY; CDR2 reads SAAADI. V was shortened by 4 bases and J by 5 bases, with 22 bases between the two germline ends. The CDR3: CASSVGAGSGGGDTQYF. As DNA, the CDR3 is TGCGCCAGCAGTGTAGGGGCAGGGAGTGGTGGTGGAGATACGCAGTATTTT.

This chain connects TRBV6-1 to TRBJ2-5; TRBD1 is a possible D gene (7 bases). The CDR3 has 13 residues. Per germline, CDR1 MNHNS and CDR2 SASEGT. Trimming stripped 4 bases from V and 5 bases from J, with 11 bases between. The CDR3 DNA reads TGTGCCAGCAGTGCGACAGGGAGGGAGACCCAGTACTTC. Translated: CASSATGRETQYF.

The chain couples TRBV10-3 to TRBJ1-4, with 10 positions matching TRBD1. V was pared by 6 bases and J by 8 bases, with 6 bases of the junction left unmatched. The CDR3 loop spans 14 amino acids. Germline V lookup: CDR1 ENHRY, CDR2 SYGVKD. The CDR3: CAIRGTGEAEKLFF. The CDR3 DNA reads TGTGCCATCAGAGGGACAGGGGAGGCAGAAAAACTGTTTTTT.

The CDR3 spells CASSRTMGGYEQYF. CDR3 sequence (DNA): TGTGCCAGCAGTCGAACCATGGGGGGGTACGAGCAGTACTTC. This chain joins TRBV6-5 and TRBJ2-7, with 7 nucleotides matching TRBD2. The CDR3 contains 14 residues. Trimming took 5 bases from V and 4 from J; bases not matched to a gene: 8. CDR1 MNHEY and CDR2 SVGAGI come from the germline V gene.

The genes are TRBV28 and TRBJ2-3; 7 bases align to TRBD1. Trimming at V came to 8 bases and at J to 6 bases, leaving 14 bases not matched to a gene. The CDR3 is 15 amino acids. The germline V gene has CDR1 MDHEN and CDR2 SYDVKM. The CDR3 reads CASLGDREIPDTQYF. In DNA, the CDR3 is TGTGCCAGCCTGGGAGACAGGGAGATACCGGATACGCAGTATTTT. The whole variable domain, filled in from reference TRBV28 and TRBJ2-3, reads DVKVTQSSRYLVKRTGEKVFLECVQDMDHENMFWYRQDPGLGLRLIYFSYDVKMKEKGDIPEGYSVSREKKERFSLILESASTNQTSMYLCASLGDREIPDTQYFGPGTRLTVL.

The genes are TRBV7-9 and TRBJ1-4; no clear D gene. Trimming took off 1 base at V and 6 bases at J, with 15 bases between the two ends. CDR3 size: 16 residues. Looked up from germline, CDR1 is SEHNR and CDR2 is FQNEAQ (reference sequence). The CDR3 DNA reads as TGTGCCAGCAGCTTAGGGCCGCGGGCCGGGTATGAAAAACTGTTTTTT. Its translation is CASSLGPRAGYEKLFF. Combining the CDR3 with reference TRBV7-9 and TRBJ1-4 gives the whole variable domain DTGVSQNPRHKITKRGQNVTFRCDPISEHNRLYWYRQTLGQGPEFLTYFQNEAQLEKSRLLSDRFSAERPKGSFSTLEIQRTEQGDSAMYLCASSLGPRAGYEKLFFGSGTQLSVL.

This clone was picked up a small number of times. This rearrangement joins TRBV6-5 to TRBJ2-2; tentatively, D is TRBD1 or TRBD2 (5 bases each). The V end was cut by 6 bases, the J end by 6 bases, with 17 bases between. The CDR3 extends over 15 amino acids. The germline CDR1 and CDR2 sequences are MNHEY and SVGAGI. The CDR3: CASSTEGIGPGELFF. The CDR3 DNA is TGTGCCAGCAGCACCGAGGGGATAGGTCCCGGGGAGCTGTTTTTT.

A few counts support this clone. This specimen includes other DNA sequences encoding the same CDR3. This chain links TRBV5-1 with TRBJ1-3; D may be TRBD1 (6 bases). Germline values: CDR1 SGHRS, CDR2 YFSETQ. The CDR3 runs 17 residues. V was shortened by 3 bases and J by 0 bases, with 16 bases between the two germline ends. CDR3 nucleotide sequence: TGCGCCAGCAGCTCCCTGGAGGGGGGTTCCTCTGGAAACACCATATATTTT. It translates to CASSSLEGGSSGNTIYF.

The V and J genes are TRBV4-1 and TRBJ1-2; TRBD1 matches 7 bases. V lost 1 base to trimming and J lost 5 bases; unmatched junction nucleotides: 10. Germline V CDR1 and CDR2: MGHRA, YSYEKL. This CDR3 spans 16 amino acids. In DNA form, the CDR3 reads TGCGCCAGCAGCCAAGCCGCGACAGGGCAGGTGTATGGCTACACCTTC. Its translation: CASSQAATGQVYGYTF.

The chain couples TRBV6-1 to TRBJ1-2; the D is unclear. Looked up from germline, CDR1 is MNHNS and CDR2 is SASEGT. Trimming removed 0 bases at V and 8 bases at J, with 13 bases between. This CDR3 has 14 amino acids. CDR3 loop: CASSEAGLSSGYTF. CDR3 in DNA: TGTGCCAGCAGTGAAGCAGGGTTGTCTAGCGGCTACACCTTC.

This chain connects TRBV5-1 to TRBJ2-7, with no clear D. Germline V CDR1 and CDR2: SGHRS, YFSETQ. V lost 0 bases and J lost 2, with 9 bases in between. CDR3 length equals 14 residues. CDR3 residues: CASSLGGNAYEQYF. CDR3 sequence (DNA): TGCGCCAGCAGCTTGGGTGGAAACGCCTACGAGCAGTACTTC.

V gene TRBV5-4 combines with J gene TRBJ2-1, with 8 bases aligning to TRBD2. In germline, CDR1 is SGHNT, CDR2 YYREEE (reference sequence). The CDR3 totals 16 residues. V lost 2 bases, J lost 3 bases, and 7 bases stayed unmatched. CDR3 protein: CASSFPLAGGYNEQFF. Here the CDR3 DNA reads TGTGCCAGCAGCTTCCCACTTGCGGGGGGCTACAATGAGCAGTTCTTC.